The clone carrying this T cell receptor beta chain has a handful of counts. Its antigen is currently unknown. The data originate from a study of PD-1 blockade in classical Hodgkin lymphoma. Background on the study: Once every 2 weeks, patients received intravenous nivolumab at 3 mg/kg. Study-level findings and limits: Newly diagnosed patients were said to have less baseline TCR diversity than healthy donors did. Patients excluded were those beginning nivolumab under 1 year after ASCT.

This CDR3 is 17 amino acids long. Germline values: CDR1 SGHRS, CDR2 YFSETQ. V was clipped by 0 bases and J by 3 bases; unmatched bases: 4. Profiled with immunoSEQ multiplex PCR; TCRdb holds only in-frame clones, not every one. The table lists over 20,000 clones, 70% to 90% of them singletons. There was relapse after autologous stem cell transplantation in every patient, and there was variation in brentuximab vedotin exposure. The clonotype comes from a human donor with classical Hodgkin lymphoma. The chain carries TRBV5-1 and TRBJ2-3; TRBD2 matches at 13 bases. The sample was peripheral blood mononuclear cells (PBMCs), taken at baseline. The CDR3 sequence: CASSLALAGGTTDTQYF. The CDR3 bases are TGCGCCAGCAGCTTGGCACTAGCGGGGGGGACAACAGATACGCAGTATTTT.